Below are 6 T cell receptor beta chains sequenced from a single sample in a study of control samples from healthy donors and cancer patients. TCRdb's copy holds only in-frame clones and misses some; the assay was immunoSEQ multiplex PCR. The profile covers about 89,000 clones, with about 85% appearing a single time and roughly 2.1% taken by the ten largest. Sample: blood. The source of these receptors is a woman in her forties in good health.

The chain couples TRBV5-6 to TRBJ1-3; D gene unclear. CDR3 length: 15 residues. Germline-derived CDR1 and CDR2 are SGHDT and YYEEEE. With 5 bases removed from V and 0 bases from J, the gap between germline ends came to 12 bases. The CDR3 region has the DNA TGTGCCAGCAGTCGGACCTATTACTCTGGAAACACCATATATTTT. Its translation is CASSRTYYSGNTIYF.

In the case of this clone: Likely a read error: the CDR3 ends without its conserved phenylalanine or tryptophan. The DNA is left out, because the CDR3 cannot be placed on it with certainty; the CDR3 is given as TCRdb lists it. The chain is built from TRBV24-1 and TRBJ2-7; the table's TRBD2 call for D was not verified on the DNA. The CDR3 is 8 amino acids in total, end residues counted. CDR1 and CDR2 (germline): KGHDR, SFDVKD. The CDR3 sequence: CATPPRVL.

The chain links TRBV3-1 (or the pseudogene TRBV3-2) to TRBJ2-3, with D uncertain. The CDR3 has 17 residues. Germline loops: CDR1 LGHDT, CDR2 YNNKEL (reference sequence). Trimming took 0 bases from V and 4 from J, leaving 17 bases between them. The CDR3 nucleotides read TGTGCCAGCAGCCAAGAACGAGGCAGGTTCGTGGCAGATACGCAGTATTTT. Amino acid sequence: CASSQERGRFVADTQYF.

This sequence joins TRBV30 and TRBJ2-5, with 12 nucleotides matching TRBD1. The CDR3 sequence is 14 residues long. Germline assignment: CDR1 GTSNPN and CDR2 SVGIG (reference sequence). J was trimmed by 7 bases and V by 3 bases; bases with no gene match: 6. The CDR3 DNA reads as TGTGCCTGGAGGGGGACAGGGGGCATGGGGACCCAGTACTTC. Translated, it gives CAWRGTGGMGTQYF.

This chain connects TRBV3-1 (or the pseudogene TRBV3-2) to TRBJ1-2, with D perhaps TRBD1 (5 bases). The germline V and J ends were trimmed by 0 bases and 8 bases, with 16 bases remaining between them. The CDR3 spans 15 residues. Germline V gene lookup returns CDR1 LGHDT and CDR2 YNNKEL (reference sequence). This CDR3 reads CASSQDRGQGYGYTF. Here the CDR3 DNA reads TGTGCCAGCAGCCAAGATCGTGGGCAGGGTTACGGCTACACCTTC.

This clone was observed a single time. The chain uses TRBV5-1 and TRBJ2-2; the D gene is possibly TRBD2 (5 bases). Deletions cut 0 bases from V and 4 bases from J, with 7 bases between. Germline CDR1 reads SGHRS; CDR2 reads YFSETQ. The CDR3 is 14 amino acids. CDR3 DNA: TGCGCCAGCAGCTTGGGGGAGCGCACCGGGGAGCTGTTTTTT. As protein: CASSLGERTGELFF.